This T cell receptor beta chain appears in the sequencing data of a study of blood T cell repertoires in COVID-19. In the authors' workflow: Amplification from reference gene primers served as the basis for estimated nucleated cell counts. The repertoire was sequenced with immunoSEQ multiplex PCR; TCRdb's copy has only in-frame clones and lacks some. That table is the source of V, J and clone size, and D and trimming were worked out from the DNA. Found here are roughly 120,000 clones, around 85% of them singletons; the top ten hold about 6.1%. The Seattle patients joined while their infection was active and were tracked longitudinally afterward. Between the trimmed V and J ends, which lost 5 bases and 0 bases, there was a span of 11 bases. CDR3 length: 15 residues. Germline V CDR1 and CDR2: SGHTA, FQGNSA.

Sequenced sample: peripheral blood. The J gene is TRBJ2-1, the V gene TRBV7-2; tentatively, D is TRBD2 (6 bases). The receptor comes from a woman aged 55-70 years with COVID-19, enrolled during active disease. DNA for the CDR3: TGTGCCAGCAGCATTAGCGGAAGCTCCTACAATGAGCAGTTCTTC. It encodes CASSISGSSYNEQFF.